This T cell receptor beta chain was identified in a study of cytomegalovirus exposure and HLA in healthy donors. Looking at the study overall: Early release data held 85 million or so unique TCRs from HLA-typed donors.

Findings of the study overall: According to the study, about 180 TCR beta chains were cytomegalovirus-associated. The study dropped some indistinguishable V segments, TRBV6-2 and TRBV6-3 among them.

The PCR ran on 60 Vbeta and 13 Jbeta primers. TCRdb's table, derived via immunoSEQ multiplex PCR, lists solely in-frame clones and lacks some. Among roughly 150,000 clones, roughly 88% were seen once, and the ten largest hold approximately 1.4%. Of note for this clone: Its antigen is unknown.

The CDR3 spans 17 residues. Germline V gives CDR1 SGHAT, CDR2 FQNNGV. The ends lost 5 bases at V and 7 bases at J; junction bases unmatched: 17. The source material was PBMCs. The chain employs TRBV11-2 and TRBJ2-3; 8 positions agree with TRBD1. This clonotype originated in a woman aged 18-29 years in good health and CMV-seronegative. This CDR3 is CASSTVRDRPPRHTQYF. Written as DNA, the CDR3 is TGTGCCAGCAGCACCGTCCGGGACAGGCCCCCACGCCATACGCAGTATTTT.